These 11 T cell receptor beta chains came from one sample sequenced in a study of OX40 agonist ivuxolimab in advanced cancers. Repertoires were generated with immunoSEQ multiplex PCR, while TCRdb's copy carries only in-frame clones and drops some. This table has about 140,000 clones, 90% appearing once. Source: CD4+ or CD8+ T cells sorted from blood, taken in a trial of the OX40 agonist ivuxolimab. Every receptor here comes from an adult with an advanced solid tumor such as melanoma, head and neck, liver or kidney cancer.

The J gene is TRBJ2-3, the V gene TRBV19; the D is unclear. This CDR3 comprises 15 residues. Germline V gene data show CDR1 as LNHDA and CDR2 as SQIVND (reference sequence). V lost 4 bases, J lost 3 bases, and 14 bases lay in between. CDR3 bases: TGTGCCAGTAGTACAAGACCCCAAGGGACAGATACGCAGTATTTT. Amino acids: CASSTRPQGTDTQYF.

The V and J genes are TRBV10-3 and TRBJ1-1; D is unresolved. Trimming took 7 bases from V and 1 from J, leaving 10 bases between them. The germline V gene encodes CDR1 ENHRY and CDR2 SYGVKD. The CDR3 has 13 residues. The CDR3: CAINEGKNTEAFF. The CDR3, as DNA: TGTGCCATCAACGAAGGGAAGAACACTGAAGCTTTCTTT.

This rearrangement joins TRBV6-1 to TRBJ1-1; D gene ambiguous. The CDR3 covers 12 residues. The V end was cut by 6 bases, the J end by 0 bases, with 5 bases between. Per germline, CDR1 MNHNS and CDR2 SASEGT. CDR3 region: CASRTLNTEAFF. CDR3 DNA sequence: TGTGCCAGCAGGACTTTGAACACTGAAGCTTTCTTT.

V and J are TRBV28 and TRBJ2-3, with D perhaps assigned TRBD1 or TRBD2 (5 bases each). CDR1 and CDR2 (germline): MDHEN, SYDVKM. Trimming removed 6 bases at V and 1 base at J, with 14 bases between. CDR3 size: 15 residues. CDR3 nucleotide sequence: TGTGCCAGCAGGACGTTGGGACCTGGCACAGATACGCAGTATTTT. The encoded protein is CASRTLGPGTDTQYF.

This sequence joins TRBV6-5 and TRBJ1-4, with a weak D call TRBD1 (5 bases). Trimming removed 2 bases from V and 8 bases from J, with 15 bases in between. The CDR3 totals 15 residues. Germline V lookup: CDR1 MNHEY, CDR2 SVGAGI. The DNA of the CDR3 is TGTGCCAGCAGTTACCGAGGGGCCGTGTGGGAAAAACTGTTTTTT. As protein: CASSYRGAVWEKLFF.

This chain joins TRBV5-6 and TRBJ2-2; D unclear. V gave up 1 base and J gave up 4 bases, with 14 bases separating them. The CDR3 totals 16 residues. Per germline, CDR1 SGHDT and CDR2 YYEEEE. The CDR3 DNA sequence: TGTGCCAGCAGCTTGCGTCCCGGAGAGAGCACCGGGGAGCTGTTTTTT. This translates into CASSLRPGESTGELFF.

The J gene is TRBJ2-3, the V gene TRBV27; TRBD2 matches 10 bases. With 6 bases clipped from V and 1 base from J, the junction kept 4 bases outside the gene matches. The CDR3 spans 15 residues. The germline V gene encodes CDR1 MNHEY and CDR2 SMNVEV (reference sequence). CDR3 nucleotide sequence: TGTGCCAGCAGCCGCGGACTAGCGGGCACAGATACGCAGTATTTT. Protein sequence: CASSRGLAGTDTQYF.

The chain links TRBV27 to TRBJ1-2; D might be TRBD1 (5 bases). Trimming shortened V by 2 bases and J by 3 bases, and 7 bases separated the two germline ends. The germline gives CDR1 MNHEY, CDR2 SMNVEV (reference sequence). CDR3 size: 13 residues. This CDR3 reads CASSLATDYGYTF. The CDR3 DNA is TGTGCCAGCAGTTTAGCGACAGACTATGGCTACACCTTC.

Only one count was recorded for this clone. The genes are TRBV6-6 and TRBJ1-1; D is unresolved. Germline V gene sequence: CDR1 MNHNY, CDR2 SVGAGI (reference sequence). The CDR3 loop spans 14 amino acids. Trimming stripped 0 bases from V and 1 base from J, with 6 bases between. CDR3 protein: CASSYSPANTEAFF. CDR3 DNA: TGTGCCAGCAGTTACTCGCCGGCGAACACTGAAGCTTTCTTT.

This chain joins TRBV10-1 and TRBJ2-1, with 10 positions matching TRBD2. The junction had 3 bases not matched to a gene; V was cut back by 6 bases and J by 1 base. This CDR3 is 15 amino acids long. CDR1 and CDR2 from the germline V gene are WNHNN and SYGVQD (reference sequence). CDR3 sequence: CASRTAGGSYNEQFF. The CDR3 region has the DNA TGCGCCAGCAGGACAGCGGGAGGGTCCTACAATGAGCAGTTCTTC.

CDR3 residues: CASSLVAQASYEQYF. Here the CDR3 DNA reads TGTGCCAGCAGCTTGGTTGCTCAAGCCTCCTACGAGCAGTACTTC. The V call is TRBV5-4, the J call TRBJ2-5; D gene ambiguous. TRBJ2-7 explains the end of the DNA better; the J call may be wrong. From germline, CDR1 is SGHNT and CDR2 YYREEE (reference sequence). The CDR3 has 15 residues.